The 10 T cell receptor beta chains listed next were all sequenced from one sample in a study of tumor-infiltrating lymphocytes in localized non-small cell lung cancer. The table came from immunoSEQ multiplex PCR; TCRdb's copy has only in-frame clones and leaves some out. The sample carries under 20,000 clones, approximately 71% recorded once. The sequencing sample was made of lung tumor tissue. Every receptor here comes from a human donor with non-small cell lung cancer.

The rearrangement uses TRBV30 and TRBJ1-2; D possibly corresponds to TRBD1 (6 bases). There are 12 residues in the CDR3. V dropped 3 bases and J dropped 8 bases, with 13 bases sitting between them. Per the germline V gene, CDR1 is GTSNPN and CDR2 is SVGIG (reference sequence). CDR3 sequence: CAWRWAGQGYTF. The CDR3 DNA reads TGTGCCTGGAGGTGGGCCGGACAGGGCTACACCTTC.

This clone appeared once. The CDR3 sequence is CAIRLSSGNTIYF. CDR3 bases: TGTGCCATCAGATTGAGCTCTGGAAACACCATATATTTT. V is TRBV10-3 and J is TRBJ1-3; no reliable D call. Germline CDR1 is ENHRY and CDR2 is SYGVKD. V lost 6 bases, J lost 0 bases, and 6 bases lay in between. The CDR3 contains 13 residues.

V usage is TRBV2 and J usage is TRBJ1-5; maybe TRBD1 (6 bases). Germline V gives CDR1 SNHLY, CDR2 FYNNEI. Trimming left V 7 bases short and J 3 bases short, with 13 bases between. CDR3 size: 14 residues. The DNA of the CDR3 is TGTGCCAGCACCGAGGGGGACGTCAATCAGCCCCAGCATTTT. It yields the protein CASTEGDVNQPQHF.

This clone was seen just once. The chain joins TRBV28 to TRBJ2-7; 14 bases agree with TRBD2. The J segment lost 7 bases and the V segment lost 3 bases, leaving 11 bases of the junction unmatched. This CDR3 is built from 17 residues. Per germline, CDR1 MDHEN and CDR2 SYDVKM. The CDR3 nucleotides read TGTGCCAGCAGTTTTTTCCCGGGACTAGCGGGAGTGGGGGAGCAGTACTTC. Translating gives CASSFFPGLAGVGEQYF.

The CDR3 coding sequence is TGCGCCAGCAGCTTTTCGGTTACGAACACCGGGGAGCTGTTTTTT. It specifies CASSFSVTNTGELFF. This chain links TRBV5-1 with TRBJ2-2, with unresolved D. Germline V gene lookup returns CDR1 SGHRS and CDR2 YFSETQ. V was shortened by 2 bases and J by 0 bases, with 8 bases between the two germline ends. This CDR3 is built from 15 residues.

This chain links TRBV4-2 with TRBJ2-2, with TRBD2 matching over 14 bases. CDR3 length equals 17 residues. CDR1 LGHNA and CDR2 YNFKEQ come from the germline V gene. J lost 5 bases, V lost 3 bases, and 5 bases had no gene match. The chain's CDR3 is CASSQVGTSGRTGELFF. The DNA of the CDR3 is TGTGCCAGCAGCCAGGTCGGGACTAGCGGGAGAACCGGGGAGCTGTTTTTT.

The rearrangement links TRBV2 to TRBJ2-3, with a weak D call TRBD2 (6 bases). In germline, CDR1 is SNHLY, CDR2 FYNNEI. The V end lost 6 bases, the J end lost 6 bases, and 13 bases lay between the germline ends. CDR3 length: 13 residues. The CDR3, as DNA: TGTGCCAGCAGCGCCCAACTAGCCGATACGCAGTATTTT. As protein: CASSAQLADTQYF.

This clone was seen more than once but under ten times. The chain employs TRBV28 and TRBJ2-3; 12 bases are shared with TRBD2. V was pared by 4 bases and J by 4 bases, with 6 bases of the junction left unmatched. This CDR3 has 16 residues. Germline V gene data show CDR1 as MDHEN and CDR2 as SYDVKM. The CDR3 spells CASSSSTSGRPDTQYF. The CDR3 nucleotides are TGTGCCAGCAGTTCCTCGACTAGCGGGAGACCAGATACGCAGTATTTT.

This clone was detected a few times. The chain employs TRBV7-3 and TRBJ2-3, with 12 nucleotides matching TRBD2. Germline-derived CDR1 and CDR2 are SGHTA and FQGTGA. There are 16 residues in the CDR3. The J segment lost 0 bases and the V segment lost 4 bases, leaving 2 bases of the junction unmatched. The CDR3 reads CASSSGLAGSTDTQYF. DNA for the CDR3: TGTGCCAGCAGCTCCGGACTAGCGGGGAGCACAGATACGCAGTATTTT.

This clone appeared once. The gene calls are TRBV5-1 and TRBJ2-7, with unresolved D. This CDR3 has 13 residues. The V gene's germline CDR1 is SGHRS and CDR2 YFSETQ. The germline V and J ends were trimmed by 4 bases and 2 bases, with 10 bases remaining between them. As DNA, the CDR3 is TGCGCCAGCAGCCCCGAGGTTGCCTACGAGCAGTACTTC. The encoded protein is CASSPEVAYEQYF.